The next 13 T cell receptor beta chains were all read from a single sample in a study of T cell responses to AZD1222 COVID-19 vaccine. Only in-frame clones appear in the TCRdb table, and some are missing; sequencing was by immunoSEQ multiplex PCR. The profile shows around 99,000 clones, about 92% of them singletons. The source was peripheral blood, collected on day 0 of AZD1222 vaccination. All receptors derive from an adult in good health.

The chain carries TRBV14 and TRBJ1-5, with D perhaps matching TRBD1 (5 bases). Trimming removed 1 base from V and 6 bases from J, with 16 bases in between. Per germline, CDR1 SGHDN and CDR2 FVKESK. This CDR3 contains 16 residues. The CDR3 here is CASSQVVQGFFQPQHF. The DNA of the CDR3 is TGTGCCAGCAGCCAAGTCGTCCAGGGCTTTTTTCAGCCCCAGCATTTT.

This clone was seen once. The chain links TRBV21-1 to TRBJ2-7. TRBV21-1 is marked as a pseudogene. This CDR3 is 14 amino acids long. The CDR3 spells CASSKAIGNYEQYF. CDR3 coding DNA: TGTGCCAGCAGCAAAGCGATAGGGAACTACGAGCAGTACTTC.

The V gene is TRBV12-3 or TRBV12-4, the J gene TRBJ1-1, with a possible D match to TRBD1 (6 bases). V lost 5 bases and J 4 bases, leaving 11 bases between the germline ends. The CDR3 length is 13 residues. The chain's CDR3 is CASSPPGATEAFF. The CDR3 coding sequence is TGTGCCAGCAGTCCTCCGGGGGCCACTGAAGCTTTCTTT.

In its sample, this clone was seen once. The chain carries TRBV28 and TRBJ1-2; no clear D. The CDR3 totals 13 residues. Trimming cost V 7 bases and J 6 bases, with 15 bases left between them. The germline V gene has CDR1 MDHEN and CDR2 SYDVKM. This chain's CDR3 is CASKKPPDDGYTF. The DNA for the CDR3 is TGTGCCAGCAAAAAGCCCCCGGACGATGGCTACACCTTC.

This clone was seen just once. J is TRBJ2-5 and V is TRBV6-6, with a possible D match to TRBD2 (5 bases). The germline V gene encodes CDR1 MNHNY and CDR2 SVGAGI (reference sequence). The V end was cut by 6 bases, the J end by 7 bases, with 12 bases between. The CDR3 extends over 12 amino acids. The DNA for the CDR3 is TGTGCCAGCAGAAAAGACGAGGGGACCCAGTACTTC. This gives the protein CASRKDEGTQYF.

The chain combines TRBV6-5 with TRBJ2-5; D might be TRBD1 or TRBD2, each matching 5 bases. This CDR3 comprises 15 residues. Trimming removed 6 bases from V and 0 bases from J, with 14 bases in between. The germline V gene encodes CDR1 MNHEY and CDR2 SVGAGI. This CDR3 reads CASSRGWSHQETQYF. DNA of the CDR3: TGTGCCAGCAGCCGGGGCTGGAGCCACCAAGAGACCCAGTACTTC.

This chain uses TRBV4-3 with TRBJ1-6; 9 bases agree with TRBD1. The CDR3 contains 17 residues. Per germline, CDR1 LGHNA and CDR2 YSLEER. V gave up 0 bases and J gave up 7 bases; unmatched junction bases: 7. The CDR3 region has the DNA TGCGCCAGCAGCCAAGAAATACAGGGGGCTGGGAATTCACCCCTCCACTTT. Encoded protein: CASSQEIQGAGNSPLHF.

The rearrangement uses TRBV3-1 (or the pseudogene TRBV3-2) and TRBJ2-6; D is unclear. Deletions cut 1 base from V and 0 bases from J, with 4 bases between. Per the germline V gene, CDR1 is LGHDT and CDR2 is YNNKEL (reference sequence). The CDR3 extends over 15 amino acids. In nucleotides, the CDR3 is TGTGCCAGCAGCCAAGGGGTCTCTGGGGCCAACGTCCTGACTTTC. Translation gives CASSQGVSGANVLTF.

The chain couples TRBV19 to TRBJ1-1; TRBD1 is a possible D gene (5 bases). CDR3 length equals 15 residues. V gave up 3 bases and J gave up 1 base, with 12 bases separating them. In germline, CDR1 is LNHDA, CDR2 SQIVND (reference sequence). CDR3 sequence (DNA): TGTGCCAGTAGTATTAGGGGCTTGGGGAACACTGAAGCTTTCTTT. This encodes CASSIRGLGNTEAFF.

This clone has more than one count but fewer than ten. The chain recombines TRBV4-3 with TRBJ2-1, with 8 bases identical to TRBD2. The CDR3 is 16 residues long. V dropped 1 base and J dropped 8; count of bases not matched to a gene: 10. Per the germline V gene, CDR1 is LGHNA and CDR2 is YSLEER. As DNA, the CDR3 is TGCGCCAGCAGCCAAGCTTTCAGCGGGAGTGGGGATGAGCAGTTCTTC. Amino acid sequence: CASSQAFSGSGDEQFF.

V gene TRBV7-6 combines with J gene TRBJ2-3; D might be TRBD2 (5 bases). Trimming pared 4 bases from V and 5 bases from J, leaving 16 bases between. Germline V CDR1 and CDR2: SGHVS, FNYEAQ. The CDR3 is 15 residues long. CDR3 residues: CASSSGPRGKDTQYF. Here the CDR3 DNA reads TGTGCCAGCAGCTCGGGCCCAAGAGGGAAAGATACGCAGTATTTT.

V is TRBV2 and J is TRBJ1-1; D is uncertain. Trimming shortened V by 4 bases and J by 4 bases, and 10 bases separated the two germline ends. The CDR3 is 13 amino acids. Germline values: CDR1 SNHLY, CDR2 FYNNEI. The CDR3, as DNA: TGTGCCAGCAGTGCTGGGTACGGCACTGAAGCTTTCTTT. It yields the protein CASSAGYGTEAFF.

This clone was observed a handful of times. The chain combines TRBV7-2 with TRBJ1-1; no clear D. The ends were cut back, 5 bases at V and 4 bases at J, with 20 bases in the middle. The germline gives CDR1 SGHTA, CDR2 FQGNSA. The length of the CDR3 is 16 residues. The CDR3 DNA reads TGTGCCAGCAGCCCACCCATAGGGTTGGGAAGCACTGAAGCTTTCTTT. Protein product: CASSPPIGLGSTEAFF.